Below, 14 T cell receptor beta chains from the same sample are listed, as sequenced in a study of OX40 agonist ivuxolimab in advanced cancers. Sequencing was performed with immunoSEQ multiplex PCR; in TCRdb, only in-frame clones are kept and a portion is missing. The sample gives under 100,000 clones, around 85% of which show up once; 2% to 2.5% is in the top ten. Specimen: CD4+ or CD8+ T cells sorted from blood, collected in a trial of the OX40 agonist ivuxolimab. The receptors were gathered from an adult with an advanced solid tumor such as melanoma, head and neck, liver or kidney cancer.

This clone has a single count. The J gene is TRBJ2-5, the V gene TRBV12-5, with a tentative D call TRBD1 (8 bases). V lost 2 bases and J 2 bases, leaving 18 bases between the germline ends. The CDR3 spans 17 residues. Germline V gives CDR1 LGHNT, CDR2 FRNRAP. The CDR3 DNA reads as TGTGCTAGTGGTTTGTCCCGGGGAGGGACAGGACAAGAGACCCAGTACTTC. It is translated as CASGLSRGGTGQETQYF.

On this clone itself: Different DNA sequences within this sample yield the same CDR3. This chain connects TRBV5-5 to TRBJ2-2; TRBD2 aligns across 10 bases. The CDR3 is made up of 16 amino acids. Losses at the gene ends were 2 bases for V and 2 bases for J; bases not matched to a gene: 3. Looked up from germline, CDR1 is SGHKS and CDR2 is YYEKEE (reference sequence). CDR3: CASSFLAGDNTGELFF. The CDR3 nucleotides are TGTGCCAGCAGCTTCCTAGCGGGGGACAACACCGGGGAGCTGTTTTTT.

CDR3 protein: CASSLDGVTNEKLFF. The CDR3 nucleotides are TGTGCCAGCAGCTTAGACGGTGTGACTAATGAAAAACTGTTTTTT. The genes are TRBV5-4 and TRBJ1-4; D gene ambiguous. This CDR3 comprises 15 residues. The V end was cut by 2 bases, the J end by 2 bases, with 10 bases between. The germline gives CDR1 SGHNT, CDR2 YYREEE (reference sequence).

The chain couples TRBV18 to TRBJ2-5; maybe TRBD1 (7 bases). CDR1 is KGHSH, CDR2 LQKENI, per germline. The CDR3 has 14 amino acids. V was trimmed by 5 bases and J by 2 bases, leaving 12 bases between them. The CDR3 DNA sequence: TGTGCCAGCTCAAGGCGGGACAGTCAAGAGACCCAGTACTTC. Its translation is CASSRRDSQETQYF.

The chain joins TRBV30 to TRBJ1-5, with D possibly matching TRBD1 (6 bases). This CDR3 comprises 15 residues. V dropped 3 bases and J dropped 4 bases, with 16 bases sitting between them. From germline, CDR1 is GTSNPN and CDR2 SVGIG (reference sequence). CDR3 region: CAWRAGARENQPQHF. As DNA, the CDR3 is TGTGCCTGGAGAGCAGGGGCCAGAGAGAATCAGCCCCAGCATTTT.

This clone came up a few times. The chain is built from TRBV5-1 and TRBJ1-1; the match to TRBD1 covers 7 bases. There are 15 residues in the CDR3. Trimming took 4 bases from V and 0 from J; bases not matched to a gene: 6. Per the germline V gene, CDR1 is SGHRS and CDR2 is YFSETQ. CDR3 DNA sequence: TGCGCCAGCAGCGCGGGACAGCTTATGAACACTGAAGCTTTCTTT. Protein product: CASSAGQLMNTEAFF.

The V and J genes are TRBV5-6 and TRBJ1-1; D remains ambiguous. Per the germline V gene, CDR1 is SGHDT and CDR2 is YYEEEE. V was cut by 4 bases and J by 8 bases, with 12 bases left in between. This CDR3 has 12 amino acids. The CDR3 bases are TGTGCCAGCAGCCCTCATGGCGGGGAAGCTTTCTTT. Translating gives CASSPHGGEAFF.

The rearrangement joins TRBV11-2 to TRBJ1-2; D remains unclear. Trimming shortened V by 1 base and J by 8 bases, and 11 bases separated the two germline ends. Germline CDR1 reads SGHAT; CDR2 reads FQNNGV. The CDR3 loop spans 13 amino acids. CDR3 amino acids: CASSLAGPGGYTF. The CDR3 DNA reads TGTGCCAGCAGCTTAGCGGGTCCGGGGGGCTACACCTTC.

The J gene is TRBJ2-5, the V gene TRBV19; 7 positions match TRBD1. The CDR3 is made up of 14 amino acids. Germline V gene sequence: CDR1 LNHDA, CDR2 SQIVND (reference sequence). V shed 1 base, J shed 6 bases, and the junction held 5 bases outside the gene matches. The CDR3 loop reads CASSIAAGGQTQYF. CDR3 bases: TGTGCCAGTAGTATAGCGGCAGGGGGACAGACCCAGTACTTC.

V gene TRBV19 combines with J gene TRBJ1-5, with D perhaps TRBD1 (5 bases). In germline, CDR1 is LNHDA, CDR2 SQIVND (reference sequence). The CDR3 totals 13 residues. The V end was cut by 2 bases, the J end by 9 bases, with 11 bases between. The CDR3 spells CASSIQGFGPQHF. In nucleotides, the CDR3 is TGTGCCAGTAGTATACAGGGCTTCGGGCCCCAGCATTTT.

This chain joins TRBV18 and TRBJ2-5, with unresolved D. V was trimmed by 0 bases and J by 1 base, leaving 3 bases between them. The CDR3 extends over 13 amino acids. Germline assignment: CDR1 KGHSH and CDR2 LQKENI. In nucleotides, the CDR3 is TGTGCCAGCTCACCACCCTCCCAAGAGACCCAGTACTTC. Translated, it gives CASSPPSQETQYF. The full variable domain, completed using reference TRBV18 and TRBJ2-5, is NAGVMQNPRHLVRRRGQEARLRCSPMKGHSHVYWYRQLPEEGLKFMVYLQKENIIDESGMPKERFSAEFPKEGPSILRIQQVVRGDSAAYFCASSPPSQETQYFGPGTRLLVL.

The J gene is TRBJ1-5, the V gene TRBV7-2, with TRBD1 matching 9 bases. CDR1 SGHTA and CDR2 FQGNSA come from the germline V gene. This CDR3 comprises 14 residues. After removal of 4 bases from V and 5 bases from J, the junction contained 3 bases not matched to a gene. The CDR3 is CASSSRTGDQPQHF. The CDR3 bases are TGTGCCAGCAGCTCGAGGACAGGGGATCAGCCCCAGCATTTT.

In its sample, this clone was seen a few times. The genes are TRBV30 and TRBJ1-1; D is undetermined. With 2 bases removed from V and 1 base from J, the gap between germline ends came to 8 bases. This CDR3 contains 13 residues. Germline CDR1 and CDR2: GTSNPN and SVGIG (reference sequence). CDR3 region: CAWSLHTNTEAFF. The CDR3 nucleotides read TGTGCCTGGAGTCTACATACGAACACTGAAGCTTTCTTT.

The chain combines TRBV2 with TRBJ1-4; D is unclear. The CDR3 contains 12 residues. V was trimmed by 8 bases and J by 8 bases, leaving 12 bases between them. CDR1 and CDR2 (germline): SNHLY, FYNNEI. The CDR3 sequence is CASRRAREKLFF. The CDR3 DNA follows: TGTGCCAGCCGAAGGGCAAGGGAAAAACTGTTTTTT.